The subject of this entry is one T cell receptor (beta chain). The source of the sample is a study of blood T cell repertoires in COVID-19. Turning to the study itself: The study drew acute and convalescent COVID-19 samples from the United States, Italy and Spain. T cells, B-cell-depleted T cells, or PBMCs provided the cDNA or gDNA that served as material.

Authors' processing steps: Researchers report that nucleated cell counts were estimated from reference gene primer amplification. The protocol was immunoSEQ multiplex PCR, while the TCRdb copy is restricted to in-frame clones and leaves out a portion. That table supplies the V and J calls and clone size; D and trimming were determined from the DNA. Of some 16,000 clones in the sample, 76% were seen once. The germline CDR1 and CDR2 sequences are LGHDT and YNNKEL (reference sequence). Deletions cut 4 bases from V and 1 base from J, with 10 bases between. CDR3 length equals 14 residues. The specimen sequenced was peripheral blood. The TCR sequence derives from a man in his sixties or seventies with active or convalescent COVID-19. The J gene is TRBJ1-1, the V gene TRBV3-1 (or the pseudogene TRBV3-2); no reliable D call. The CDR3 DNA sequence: TGTGCCAGCAGCCCTAGAGGCAGGAACACTGAAGCTTTCTTT. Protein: CASSPRGRNTEAFF.